This T cell receptor beta chain comes out of a study of shared clonotypes between healthy human individuals. Study-wide background: Three CD4 naive, three CD4 memory, two CD8 naive and one CD8 memory plate were used per donor. Study-level results: In general, naive subsets displayed greater estimated richness than memory subsets did. Clonotypes which were not shared had lower generation probabilities than clonotypes that all four donors shared.

This CDR3 has 15 residues. Trimming shortened V by 0 bases and J by 1 base, and 11 bases separated the two germline ends. Germline CDR1 and CDR2: GTSNPN and SVGIG (reference sequence). Sequenced by immunoSEQ multiplex PCR; TCRdb stores in-frame clones only, minus some. The sample lists approximately 1,500,000 clones, roughly 96% occurring once. A word on this clone: Its antigen is not identified.

The specimen was naive CD4+ T cells sorted from blood. Subset meaning: CD45RA+ positively selected. The chain recombines TRBV30 with TRBJ2-3; tentatively, D is TRBD1 or TRBD2 (5 bases each). This clonotype was obtained from a man aged 25 to 40 in good health. As DNA, the CDR3 is TGTGCCTGGAGTGTTGGGGGAGTGGGCACAGATACGCAGTATTTT. Translated, it gives CAWSVGGVGTDTQYF. The entire variable domain, with the rest obtained from reference TRBV30 and TRBJ2-3, is as follows: SQTIHQWPATLVQPVGSPLSLECTVEGTSNPNLYWYRQAAGRGLQLLFYSVGIGQISSEVPQNLSASRPQDRQFILSSKKLLLSDSGFYLCAWSVGGVGTDTQYFGPGTRLTVL.